These 22 T cell receptor beta chains were all obtained from the same sample, sequenced in a study of response to subunit inactivated influenza vaccine. A single record per CDR3 protein comes from TCRdb applying MiXCR to the RT-PCR reads. The repertoire has some 190,000 distinct CDR3 sequences, over 13% of them found once; the top ten carry roughly 26%. Specimen: CD8+ T cells sorted from PBMCs, collected about 5 days after vaccination. These TCRs come from a middle-aged man who received an inactivated influenza vaccine.

In its sample, this clonotype was seen a few times. The V call is TRBV5-1, the J call TRBJ2-2; tentatively, D is TRBD1 (5 bases). Trimming removed 5 bases from V and 2 bases from J, with 16 bases in between. Germline values: CDR1 SGHRS, CDR2 YFSETQ. This CDR3 contains 16 residues. CDR3 nucleotides: TGCGCCAGCAGGTCCCCAGGGTCGGGTAACACCGGGGAGCTGTTTTTT. Amino acids: CASRSPGSGNTGELFF.

As to this clonotype: This sequence may be a read error, since a much larger clone differs from it by one base. The chain uses TRBV18 and TRBJ2-7, with D tentatively TRBD1 (5 bases). Per the germline V gene, CDR1 is KGHSH and CDR2 is LQKENI. The length of the CDR3 is 17 residues. The V end lost 2 bases, the J end lost 3 bases, and 20 bases lay between the germline ends. CDR3 region: CASSPATERGFLYEQYF. Written as DNA, the CDR3 is TGTGCCAGCTCACCAGCAACGGAAAGGGGTTTTCTCTACGAGCAGTACTTC.

This clonotype came up a few times. The chain joins TRBV6-1 to TRBJ1-5, with D perhaps matching TRBD1 (6 bases). CDR3 length equals 11 residues. Trimming stripped 1 base from V and 15 bases from J, with 10 bases between. Per the germline V gene, CDR1 is MNHNS and CDR2 is SASEGT. CDR3 amino acids: CASSEVRDMHF. CDR3 sequence (DNA): TGTGCCAGCAGTGAAGTCAGGGACATGCATTTT.

This clonotype showed up just a few times. V usage is TRBV19 and J usage is TRBJ2-1; D possibly corresponds to TRBD1 (5 bases). CDR3 size: 14 residues. The V and J ends lost 6 bases and 3 bases respectively, with 12 bases between them. Germline CDR1 is LNHDA and CDR2 is SQIVND (reference sequence). Here the CDR3 DNA reads TGTGCCAGTAGCACCGCAGGGTTCTACAATGAGCAGTTCTTC. Translated, it gives CASSTAGFYNEQFF.

In this sample, this clonotype turned up a few times. The CDR3, as DNA: TGTGCCAGCAGCTCTCGGGTAGCGGGAGCCGGGGCCAAAAACATTCAGTACTTC. Translation gives CASSSRVAGAGAKNIQYF. The chain couples TRBV11-2 to TRBJ2-4; 9 nucleotides agree with TRBD2. The CDR3 has 18 amino acids. Losses at the gene ends were 4 bases for V and 1 base for J; bases not matched to a gene: 11. CDR1 is SGHAT, CDR2 FQNNGV, per germline.

This clonotype turned up a few times. V usage is TRBV6-2 or TRBV6-3 and J usage is TRBJ1-2; D gene unclear. The CDR3 runs to 12 residues. Trimming removed 11 bases from V and 0 bases from J, with 10 bases in between. Germline V CDR1 and CDR2: MNHEY, SVGEGT. CDR3 sequence: CALQSANYGYTF. CDR3 DNA: TGTGCCCTCCAGAGCGCTAACTATGGCTACACCTTC.

In its sample, this clonotype ranks as medium-sized. The genes are TRBV24-1 and TRBJ2-1; D ambiguous. The CDR3 contains 12 residues. The V gene's germline CDR1 is KGHDR and CDR2 SFDVKD. V was trimmed by 4 bases and J by 9 bases, leaving 9 bases between them. The CDR3 here is CATSELGSEQFF. Written as DNA, the CDR3 is TGTGCCACCAGTGAATTGGGAAGTGAGCAGTTCTTC.

This clonotype was seen a handful of times. This chain joins TRBV12-3 or TRBV12-4 and TRBJ2-7; TRBD1 is a possible D gene (6 bases). The CDR3 extends over 12 amino acids. Trimming took 1 base from V and 6 from J, leaving 7 bases between them. CDR3 in DNA: TGTGCCAGCAGTTTAGGGACAGCCGAGCAGTACTTC. Protein product: CASSLGTAEQYF.

The chain combines TRBV6-1 with TRBJ2-6; D call uncertain. The CDR3 consists of 15 residues. V was shortened by 6 bases and J by 0 bases, with 9 bases between the two germline ends. Germline V gene sequence: CDR1 MNHNS, CDR2 SASEGT. The chain's CDR3 is CASSRRISGANVLTF. The DNA for the CDR3 is TGTGCCAGCAGCCGCCGGATCTCTGGGGCCAACGTCCTGACTTTC.

This clonotype was observed a few times. V usage is TRBV6-5 and J usage is TRBJ2-7; TRBD1 is a possible D gene (6 bases). The V gene's germline CDR1 is MNHEY and CDR2 SVGAGI. CDR3 length: 15 residues. V was trimmed by 3 bases and J by 0 bases, leaving 12 bases between them. The CDR3 DNA reads TGTGCCAGCAGTTATGATGGGACATTCTCCTACGAGCAGTACTTC. Translated, it gives CASSYDGTFSYEQYF.

This clonotype was picked up a small number of times. This chain links TRBV25-1 with TRBJ2-5; unclear D gene. Trimming stripped 9 bases from V and 5 bases from J, with 7 bases between. The CDR3 is 10 residues long. Germline CDR1 and CDR2: MGHDK and SYGVNS. The CDR3 spells CARRHETQYF. The DNA of the CDR3 is TGTGCCAGAAGGCATGAGACCCAGTACTTC.

This chain connects TRBV6-1 to TRBJ2-3; D unresolved. This CDR3 is built from 15 residues. The V and J ends lost 2 bases and 2 bases respectively, with 11 bases between them. Germline CDR1 and CDR2: MNHNS and SASEGT. CDR3 DNA sequence: TGTGCCAGCAGTGAATCCCTAATCCTCACAGATACGCAGTATTTT. It codes for CASSESLILTDTQYF.

V usage is TRBV2 and J usage is TRBJ2-7, with 13 bases identical to TRBD2. The CDR3 consists of 15 residues. Germline V gene sequence: CDR1 SNHLY, CDR2 FYNNEI. V gave up 4 bases and J gave up 6 bases; unmatched junction bases: 6. CDR3 nucleotides: TGTGCCAGCAGTGCTGGACTAGCGGGAGACCGCGAGCAGTACTTC. Translated, it gives CASSAGLAGDREQYF.

On this clonotype itself: An end of the junction differs from the germline gene, which may be a read error. This chain links TRBV4-2 with TRBJ1-5; the D is unclear. This CDR3 has 15 residues. CDR1 and CDR2 from the germline V gene are LGHNA and YNFKEQ. The CDR3 region has the DNA TGTGCCAACAGCCAAGAGGCACAGATCAATCAGCCCCAGCATTTT. Translation: CANSQEAQINQPQHF.

V gene TRBV25-1 combines with J gene TRBJ2-5; D remains unclear. The germline CDR1 and CDR2 sequences are MGHDK and SYGVNS. Trimming took off 6 bases at V and 2 bases at J, with 13 bases between the two ends. The length of the CDR3 is 14 residues. The CDR3: CASSAMGGQETQYF. CDR3 sequence (DNA): TGTGCCAGCAGCGCCATGGGCGGTCAAGAGACCCAGTACTTC. The full variable domain, completed using reference TRBV25-1 and TRBJ2-5, is EADIYQTPRYLVIGTGKKITLECSQTMGHDKMYWYQQDPGMELHLIHYSYGVNSTEKGDLSSESTVSRIRTEHFPLTLESARPSHTSQYLCASSAMGGQETQYFGPGTRLLVL.

This CDR3 reads CASRGWGQGTDTQYF. CDR3 sequence (DNA): TGTGCCAGCAGGGGTTGGGGACAGGGGACAGATACGCAGTATTTT. V gene TRBV6-1 combines with J gene TRBJ2-3; 10 positions agree with TRBD1. With 6 bases clipped from V and 3 bases from J, the junction kept 6 bases outside the gene matches. Germline V gene lookup returns CDR1 MNHNS and CDR2 SASEGT. The CDR3 length is 15 residues.

V and J are TRBV25-1 and TRBJ2-5, with 13 bases aligning to TRBD2. Losses at the gene ends were 2 bases for V and 5 bases for J; bases not matched to a gene: 2. The CDR3 sequence is 15 residues long. In germline, CDR1 is MGHDK, CDR2 SYGVNS. CDR3 loop: CASSEGTSGTETQYF. The CDR3 bases are TGTGCCAGCAGTGAAGGGACTAGCGGGACGGAGACCCAGTACTTC.

The V and J genes are TRBV6-2 or TRBV6-3 and TRBJ1-5; possibly TRBD1 for D (6 bases). CDR1 and CDR2 from the germline V gene are MNHEY and SVGEGT. This CDR3 has 14 residues. V was cut by 8 bases and J by 3 bases, with 14 bases left in between. CDR3 residues: CASWDQGFNQPQHF. CDR3 in DNA: TGTGCCAGCTGGGATCAGGGGTTCAATCAGCCCCAGCATTTT.

The chain uses TRBV6-5 and TRBJ1-1; no firm D call. CDR3 size: 14 residues. V lost 2 bases to trimming and J lost 2 bases, with 9 bases between them. Looked up from germline, CDR1 is MNHEY and CDR2 is SVGAGI. CDR3 sequence: CASSYVAANTEAFF. The CDR3 coding sequence is TGTGCCAGCAGTTACGTTGCAGCTAACACTGAAGCTTTCTTT.

The chain uses TRBV4-3 and TRBJ2-1; no firm D call. The CDR3 totals 14 residues. Trimming pared 0 bases from V and 9 bases from J, leaving 12 bases between. CDR1 and CDR2 (germline): LGHNA, YSLEER. The CDR3 region has the DNA TGCGCCAGCAGCCAAGATGGTTCGTTGGGTGAGCAGTTCTTC. This gives the protein CASSQDGSLGEQFF.

Only a few counts were recorded for this clonotype. V and J are TRBV27 and TRBJ2-1; 7 positions match TRBD2. Per germline, CDR1 MNHEY and CDR2 SMNVEV (reference sequence). The junction had 16 bases not matched to a gene; V was cut back by 8 bases and J by 9 bases. This CDR3 has 15 amino acids. CDR3 coding DNA: TGTGCCAGCTCCCCTTCCCCAGTGTGGGGGGGTGAGCAGTTCTTC. Its protein product is CASSPSPVWGGEQFF.

The J gene is TRBJ2-7, the V gene TRBV12-3 or TRBV12-4; D is unresolved. The CDR3 sequence is 12 residues long. V gave up 9 bases and J gave up 3 bases, with 12 bases separating them. The CDR3 protein is CASSRAHYEQYF. The CDR3 coding sequence is TGTGCCAGTTCCCGGGCTCACTACGAGCAGTACTTC.